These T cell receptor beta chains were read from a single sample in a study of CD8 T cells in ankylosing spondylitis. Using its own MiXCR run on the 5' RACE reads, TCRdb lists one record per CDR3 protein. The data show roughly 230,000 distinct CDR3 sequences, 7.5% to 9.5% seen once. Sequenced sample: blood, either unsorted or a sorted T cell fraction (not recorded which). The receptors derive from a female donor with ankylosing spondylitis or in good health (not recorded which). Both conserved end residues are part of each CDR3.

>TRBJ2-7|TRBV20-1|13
CSARTSGAYEQYF
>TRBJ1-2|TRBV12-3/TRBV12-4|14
CASSPDRDLGGYTF
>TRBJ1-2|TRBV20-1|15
CSARDQGRKNYGYTF
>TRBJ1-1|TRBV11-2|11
CASSLEDVAFF
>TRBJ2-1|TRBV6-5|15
CASTLNRVTNNEQFF
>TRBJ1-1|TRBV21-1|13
CASRRGGSAEAFF
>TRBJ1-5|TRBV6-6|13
CASTYPLNQPQHF
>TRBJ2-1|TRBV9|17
CASSALIGPGGTNEQFF
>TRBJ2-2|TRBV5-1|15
CASSLARTNTGELFF
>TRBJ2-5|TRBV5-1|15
CANSLVTSGTETQYF
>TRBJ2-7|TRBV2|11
CASSWGGEQYF
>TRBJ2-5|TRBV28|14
CASSPAAQGETQYF
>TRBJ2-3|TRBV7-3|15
CASSVAGRTTDTQYF
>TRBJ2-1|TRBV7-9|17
CASSFVGRAAGYNEQFF
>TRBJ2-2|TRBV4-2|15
CASSQRGPSEEELFF
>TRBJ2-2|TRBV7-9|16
CASSPQTGGAPGELFF
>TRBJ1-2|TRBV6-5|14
CASSYSPENYGYTF
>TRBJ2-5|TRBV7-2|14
CASSSFWGLETQYF
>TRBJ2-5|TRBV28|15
CASSTRDRGIETQYF
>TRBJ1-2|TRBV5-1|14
CASRRTGATGGYTF
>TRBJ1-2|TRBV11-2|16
CASSQDRGRLRYGYTF
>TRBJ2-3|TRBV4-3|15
CASSQDYVRLDTQYF
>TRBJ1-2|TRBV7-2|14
CASSSTNPTVGYTF
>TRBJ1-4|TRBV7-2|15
CASSVDGAGSEKLFF
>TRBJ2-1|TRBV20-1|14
CSARTNAGFNEQFF
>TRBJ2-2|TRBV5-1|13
CASKVPGTGELFF
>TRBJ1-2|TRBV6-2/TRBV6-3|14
CASSYSRQSDGYTF
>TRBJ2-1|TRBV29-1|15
CSVESFLSSYNEQFF
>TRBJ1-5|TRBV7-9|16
CASSSIGFSSNQPQHF
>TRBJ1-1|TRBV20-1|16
CCARDAAKNRATEAFF
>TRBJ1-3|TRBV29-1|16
CSVEEVPRVSGNTIYF
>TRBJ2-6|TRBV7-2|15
CASSLDWTGANVLTF
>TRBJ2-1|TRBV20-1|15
CSAPLAGANYNEQFF
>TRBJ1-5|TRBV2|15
CASSEWRSGTQPQHF
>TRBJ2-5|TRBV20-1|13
CSPPQISGETQYF
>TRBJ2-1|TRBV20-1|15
CSAIRLGLAGNEQFF
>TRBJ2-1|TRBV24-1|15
CATSVQQGINNEQFF
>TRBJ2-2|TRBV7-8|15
CASSLGQGRSGELFF
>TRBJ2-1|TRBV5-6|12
CASSLAAGEQFF
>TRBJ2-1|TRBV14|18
CASSQGEPGLPPRDEQFF
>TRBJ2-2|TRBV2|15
CASSEKLAGVRELFF
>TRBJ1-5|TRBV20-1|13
CSANGGTDQPQHF